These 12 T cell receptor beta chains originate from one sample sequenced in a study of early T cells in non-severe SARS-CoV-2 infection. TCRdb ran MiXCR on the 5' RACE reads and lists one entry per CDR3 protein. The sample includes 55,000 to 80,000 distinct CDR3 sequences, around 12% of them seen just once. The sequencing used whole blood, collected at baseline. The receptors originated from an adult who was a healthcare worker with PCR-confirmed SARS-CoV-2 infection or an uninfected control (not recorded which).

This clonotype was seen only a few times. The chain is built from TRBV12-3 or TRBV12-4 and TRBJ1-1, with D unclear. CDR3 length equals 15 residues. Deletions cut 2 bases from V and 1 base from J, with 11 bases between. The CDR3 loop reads CASSLRSARNTEAFF. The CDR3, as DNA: TGTGCCAGCAGTTTAAGGTCGGCCCGGAACACTGAAGCTTTCTTT.

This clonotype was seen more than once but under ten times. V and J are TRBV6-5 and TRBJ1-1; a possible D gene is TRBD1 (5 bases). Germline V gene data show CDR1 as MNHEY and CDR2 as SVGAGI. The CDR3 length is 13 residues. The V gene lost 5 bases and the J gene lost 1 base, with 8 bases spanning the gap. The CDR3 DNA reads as TGTGCCAGCAGTGAAAGGGGGAACACTGAAGCTTTCTTT. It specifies CASSERGNTEAFF.

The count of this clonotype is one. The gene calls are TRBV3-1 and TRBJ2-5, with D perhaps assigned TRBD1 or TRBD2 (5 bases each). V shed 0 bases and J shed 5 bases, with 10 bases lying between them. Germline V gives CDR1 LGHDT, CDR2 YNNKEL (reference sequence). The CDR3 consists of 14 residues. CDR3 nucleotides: TGTGCCAGCAGCCAAGACTACGGGGCCGAGACCCAGTACTTC. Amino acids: CASSQDYGAETQYF.

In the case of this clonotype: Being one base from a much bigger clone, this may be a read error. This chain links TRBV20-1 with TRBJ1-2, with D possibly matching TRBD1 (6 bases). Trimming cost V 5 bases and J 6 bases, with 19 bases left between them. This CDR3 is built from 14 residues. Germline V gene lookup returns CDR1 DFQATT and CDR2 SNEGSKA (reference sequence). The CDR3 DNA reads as TGCAGTGCTGGGGGCCCAGAGGGCGCGGATGGCTACACCTTC. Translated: CSAGGPEGADGYTF.

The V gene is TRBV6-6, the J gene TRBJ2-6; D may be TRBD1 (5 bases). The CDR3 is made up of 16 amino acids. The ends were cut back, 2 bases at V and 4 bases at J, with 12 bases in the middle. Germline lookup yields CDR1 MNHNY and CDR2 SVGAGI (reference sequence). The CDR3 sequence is CASSYRSGPGANVLTF. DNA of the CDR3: TGTGCCAGCAGTTACAGGTCAGGGCCCGGGGCCAACGTCCTGACTTTC.

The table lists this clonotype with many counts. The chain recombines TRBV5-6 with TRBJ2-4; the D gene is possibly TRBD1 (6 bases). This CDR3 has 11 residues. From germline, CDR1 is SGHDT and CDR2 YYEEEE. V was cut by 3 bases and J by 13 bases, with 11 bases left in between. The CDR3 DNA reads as TGTGCCAGCAGCTCCGAGGACAGACAGTACTTC. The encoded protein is CASSSEDRQYF. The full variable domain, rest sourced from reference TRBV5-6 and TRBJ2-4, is DAGVTQSPTHLIKTRGQQVTLRCSPKSGHDTVSWYQQALGQGPQFIFQYYEEEERQRGNFPDRFSGHQFPNYSSELNVNALLLGDSALYLCASSSEDRQYFGAGTRLSVL.

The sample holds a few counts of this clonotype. Here the CDR3 reads CASSYSVIRDRDSYEQYF. The CDR3 coding sequence is TGTGCCAGCAGTTACTCAGTTATTCGGGACAGGGACTCCTACGAGCAGTACTTC. This chain uses TRBV6-6 with TRBJ2-7; 9 nucleotides match TRBD1. The CDR3 runs to 18 residues. Germline assignment: CDR1 MNHNY and CDR2 SVGAGI (reference sequence). After removal of 0 bases from V and 0 bases from J, the junction contained 9 bases not matched to a gene.

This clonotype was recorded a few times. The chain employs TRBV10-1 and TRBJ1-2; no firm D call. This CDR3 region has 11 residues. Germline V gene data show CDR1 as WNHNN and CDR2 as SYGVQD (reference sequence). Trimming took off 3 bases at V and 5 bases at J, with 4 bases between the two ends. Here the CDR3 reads CASSDGYGYTF. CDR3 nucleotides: TGCGCCAGCAGTGACGGGTATGGCTACACCTTC.

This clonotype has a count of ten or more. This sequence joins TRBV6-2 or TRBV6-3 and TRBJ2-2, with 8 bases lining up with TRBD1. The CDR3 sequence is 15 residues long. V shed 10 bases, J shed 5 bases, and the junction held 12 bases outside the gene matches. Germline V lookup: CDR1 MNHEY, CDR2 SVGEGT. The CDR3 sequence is CAIRSWTGQTGELFF. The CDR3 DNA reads TGTGCCATCCGGAGTTGGACAGGGCAGACCGGGGAGCTGTTTTTT.

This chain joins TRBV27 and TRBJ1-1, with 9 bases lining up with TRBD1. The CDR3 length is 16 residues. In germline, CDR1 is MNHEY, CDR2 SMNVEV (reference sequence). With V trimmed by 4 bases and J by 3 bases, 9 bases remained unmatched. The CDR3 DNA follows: TGTGCCAGCAGTTCCACCAACAGGGGGCTAGACACTGAAGCTTTCTTT. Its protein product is CASSSTNRGLDTEAFF.

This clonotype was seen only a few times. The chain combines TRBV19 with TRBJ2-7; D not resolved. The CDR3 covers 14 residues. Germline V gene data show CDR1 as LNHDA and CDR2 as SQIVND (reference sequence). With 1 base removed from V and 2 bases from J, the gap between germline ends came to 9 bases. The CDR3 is CASSIAPTAYEQYF. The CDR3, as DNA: TGTGCCAGTAGTATAGCCCCGACCGCCTACGAGCAGTACTTC.

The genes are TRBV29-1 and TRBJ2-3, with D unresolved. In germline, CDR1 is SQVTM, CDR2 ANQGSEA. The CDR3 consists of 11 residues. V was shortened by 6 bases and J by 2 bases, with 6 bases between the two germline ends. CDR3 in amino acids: CSVTLTDTQYF. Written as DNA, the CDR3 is TGCAGCGTCACTCTCACAGATACGCAGTATTTT.